A selection of T cell receptor beta chains follows, all from one sample in a study of CD8 T cells in ankylosing spondylitis. In TCRdb, the 5' RACE reads were re-called with MiXCR into one record per CDR3 protein. The table has approximately 350,000 distinct CDR3 sequences, about 15% seen once; the top ten hold 0.85% to 1.4%. The specimen sequenced was blood, either unsorted or a sorted T cell fraction (not recorded which). These receptors were collected from a male donor with ankylosing spondylitis or in good health (not recorded which). The CDR3 runs from the conserved cysteine through the conserved F or W. A D gene is named only where the DNA matches it firmly. Clone size is given for some rows only: seen once, a few or many times, or a class if the clone is expanded.

clone size,CDR3 length,J gene,V gene,D gene,CDR3 DNA,CDR3 protein
.,11,TRBJ2-7,TRBV3-1,.,TGTGCCAGCACCCAACCGGGACTCTTGGTGTTC,CASTQPGLLVF
few,15,TRBJ2-2,TRBV11-2,.,TGTGCCAGCAGCTTAGAGGTGGTGTTCACCGGGGAGCTGTTTTTT,CASSLEVVFTGELFF
few,14,TRBJ1-1,TRBV20-1,.,TGCAGTGCTAGAGATGGGACAAAGGGTCTTGAAGCTTTCTTT,CSARDGTKGLEAFF
.,19,TRBJ2-2,TRBV25-1,.,TGTGCCAGCAGTGCACCAACGGAGCGGCGCATCACGAACACCGGGGAGCTGTTTTTT,CASSAPTERRITNTGELFF
few,15,TRBJ1-1,TRBV12-3/TRBV12-4,TRBD1,TGTGCCAGCAGGCTAAGACAGGGGGATAACACTGAAGCTTTCTTT,CASRLRQGDNTEAFF
.,12,TRBJ2-3,TRBV20-1,TRBD2,TGCAGTGCTCCCGGGGGGGGGGATACGCAGTATTTT,CSAPGGGDTQYF
.,13,TRBJ2-3,TRBV29-1,TRBD1,TGCAGCGGGGACAGGGCTAGCACAGATACGCAGTATTTT,CSGDRASTDTQYF
.,18,TRBJ2-7,TRBV5-1,TRBD2,TGCGCCAGCAGCTTGGCACCTAGCGGGAGGACAGGGTTTGACGAGCAGTACTTC,CASSLAPSGRTGFDEQYF
.,14,TRBJ1-6,TRBV5-1,TRBD1,TGCGCCAGCAGATATGGGACAGGGTATTCACCCCTCCACTTT,CASRYGTGYSPLHF
few,13,TRBJ2-3,TRBV5-1,TRBD1,TGCGCCAGCAGCTTTAAACCGGGACAGGCGCAGTATTTT,CASSFKPGQAQYF
few,15,TRBJ2-7,TRBV15,.,TGTGCCACCAGCAGGCTGGGGAGGGGGAGCTACGAGCAGTACTTC,CATSRLGRGSYEQYF
once,16,TRBJ1-3,TRBV6-1,.,TGTGCCAGCATCCAAGATACGGGATCTGGCGGAAACACCATATATTTT,CASIQDTGSGGNTIYF
few,14,TRBJ2-5,TRBV20-1,.,TGCAGTGCTACTCCCGGGACCGTACAAGAGACCCAGTACTTC,CSATPGTVQETQYF
many,17,TRBJ2-2,TRBV2,.,TGTGCCAGCAGTGAACTCGTCGGGCCTCTAAGAGGGGGGGAGCTGTTTTTT,CASSELVGPLRGGELFF
few,12,TRBJ1-1,TRBV11-2,.,TGTGCCAGCAGCTTGTACAACACTGAAGCTTTCTTT,CASSLYNTEAFF
few,17,TRBJ2-1,TRBV10-3,TRBD2,TGTGCCATCAGTGCCCTAATGGGGCTAGCGGGGTATCATGAGCAGTTCTTC,CAISALMGLAGYHEQFF
few,13,TRBJ1-2,TRBV5-1,TRBD1,TGCGCCAGCCGGACAGGGTCGGACTATGGCTACACCTTC,CASRTGSDYGYTF
many,14,TRBJ2-3,TRBV4-1,.,TGCGCCAGCAGCCAAGGGGGGGCCTTAGATACGCAGTATTTT,CASSQGGALDTQYF
many,16,TRBJ2-1,TRBV5-1,TRBD2,TGCGCCAGCAGGCGACTAGCGGGCCGGGTATACAATGAGCAGTTCTTC,CASRRLAGRVYNEQFF
few,13,TRBJ2-3,TRBV6-6,.,TGTGCCAGCAGCCCCCAAGGGCACGATACGCAGTATTTT,CASSPQGHDTQYF
few,15,TRBJ2-4,TRBV7-9,.,TGTGCCAGCAGCTTAGTAGGGGGGACGAGGAACATTCAGTACTTC,CASSLVGGTRNIQYF
few,17,TRBJ2-1,TRBV25-1,.,TGTGCCAGCAGTACCACTTCCCGGGGGGCAGGGTACAATGAGCAGTTCTTC,CASSTTSRGAGYNEQFF
.,13,TRBJ1-2,TRBV3-1,.,TGTGCCAGCAGCCGAGGCTTGGGTGATGGCTACACCTTC,CASSRGLGDGYTF
.,14,TRBJ2-4,TRBV11-2,.,TGTGCCAGCAGCTGGGGGCAGGGAGTAAACATTCAGTACTTC,CASSWGQGVNIQYF
.,15,TRBJ2-5,TRBV20-1,TRBD2,TGCAGTGCTAGAGAAAAGCGGGGGGACCAAGAGACCCAGTACTTC,CSAREKRGDQETQYF
.,15,TRBJ1-4,TRBV3-1,.,TGTGCCAGCAGTAACTCCCCTCCTTTCAATGAAAAACTGTTTTTT,CASSNSPPFNEKLFF
.,15,TRBJ1-5,TRBV7-8,.,TGTGCCAGCAGCTTAGGTCGGAGCCTGGGTCAGCCCCAGCATTTT,CASSLGRSLGQPQHF
.,15,TRBJ1-1,TRBV5-1,.,TGCGCCAGCAGCTTAAACCCCGGGAAGAACACTGAAGCTTTCTTT,CASSLNPGKNTEAFF
few,15,TRBJ2-7,TRBV27,.,TGTGCCAGCAGTTTAAAAGGCGAGAGCGGGTACGAGCAGTACTTC,CASSLKGESGYEQYF
many,11,TRBJ2-7,TRBV10-2,.,TGCGCCAGCAGTGAGTCCTACGAGCAGTACTTC,CASSESYEQYF
.,19,TRBJ2-2,TRBV6-5,TRBD2,TGTGCCAGCAGTTACTCGGCGGCGCCAGAGGTCGGGAGGGCCGGGGAGCTGTTTTTT,CASSYSAAPEVGRAGELFF
.,14,TRBJ2-1,TRBV20-1,.,TGCAGTGCTAGCCCCTTCAGCTCCTACAATGAGCAGTTCTTC,CSASPFSSYNEQFF
many,12,TRBJ2-3,TRBV2,TRBD2,TGTGCCAGCAGTCCCGGGACTAGGGAAGAGTATTTT,CASSPGTREEYF
many,13,TRBJ1-1,TRBV7-9,.,TGTGCCAGTGCCTCGGCGATGAACACTGAAGCTTTCTTT,CASASAMNTEAFF
few,15,TRBJ1-1,TRBV4-1,.,TGCGCCAGCAGCCAAATCGGACTATCTGGGCCTGAAGCTTTCTTT,CASSQIGLSGPEAFF
few,14,TRBJ2-5,TRBV28,TRBD1,TGTGCCAGCAGTTGGACAGGGGGCAAAGAGACCCAGTACTTC,CASSWTGGKETQYF
.,15,TRBJ2-3,TRBV19,TRBD2,TGTGCCAGTAGCCGACTAGCGGGAGTATCAGATACGCAGTATTTT,CASSRLAGVSDTQYF
.,15,TRBJ2-7,TRBV12-3/TRBV12-4,TRBD2,TGTGCCAGCTCCCTTTCGGGGGGGACCTCCTACGAGCAGTACTTC,CASSLSGGTSYEQYF
many,13,TRBJ2-3,TRBV20-1,.,TGCAGTACAGACGGAGGGATCGGGGATACGCAGTATTTT,CSTDGGIGDTQYF
.,13,TRBJ2-7,TRBV7-9,.,TGTGCCAGCGGCACTAGCAGTACCTACGAGCAGTACTTC,CASGTSSTYEQYF
few,16,TRBJ1-1,TRBV12-3/TRBV12-4,TRBD1,TGTGCCAGCAGTTCCCCCGACAGGGGGTTGAACACTGAAGCTTTCTTT,CASSSPDRGLNTEAFF
once,15,TRBJ2-7,TRBV6-1,.,TGTGCCAGAACACCCTCTCATATGGGCTCCTACGAGCAGTACTTC,CARTPSHMGSYEQYF
few,12,TRBJ2-5,TRBV12-3/TRBV12-4,.,TGTGCCAGCAGTTTTTCGACCAGCCTCCAGTACTTC,CASSFSTSLQYF
.,13,TRBJ2-1,TRBV12-3/TRBV12-4,TRBD2,TGTGCCAGCACTTTGGGACTAGCGGGGGAGCAGTTCTTC,CASTLGLAGEQFF
many,17,TRBJ2-7,TRBV12-3/TRBV12-4,TRBD1,TGTGCCAGCAGTCCGGGACAGGGGGGCTTCCCCTCCTACGAGCAGTACTTC,CASSPGQGGFPSYEQYF
many,13,TRBJ2-7,TRBV20-1,.,TGCAGTGCTGGGGGATCAAACTCCTACGAGCAGTACTTC,CSAGGSNSYEQYF